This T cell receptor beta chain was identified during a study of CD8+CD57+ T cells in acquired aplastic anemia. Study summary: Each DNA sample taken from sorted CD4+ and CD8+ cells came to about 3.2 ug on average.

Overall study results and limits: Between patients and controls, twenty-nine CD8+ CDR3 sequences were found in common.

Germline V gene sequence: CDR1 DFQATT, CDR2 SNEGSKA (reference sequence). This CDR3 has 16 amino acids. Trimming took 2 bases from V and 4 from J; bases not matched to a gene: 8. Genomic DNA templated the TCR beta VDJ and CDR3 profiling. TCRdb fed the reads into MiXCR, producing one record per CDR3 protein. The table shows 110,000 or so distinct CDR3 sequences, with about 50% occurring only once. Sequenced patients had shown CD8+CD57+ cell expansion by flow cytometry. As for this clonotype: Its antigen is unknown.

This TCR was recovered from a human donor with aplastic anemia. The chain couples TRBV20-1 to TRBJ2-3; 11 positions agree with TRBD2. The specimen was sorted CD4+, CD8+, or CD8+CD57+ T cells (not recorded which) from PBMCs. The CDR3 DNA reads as TGCAGTGCTAGATGGGCTGCTAGCGGGGGGCCAGATACGCAGTATTTT. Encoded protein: CSARWAASGGPDTQYF.